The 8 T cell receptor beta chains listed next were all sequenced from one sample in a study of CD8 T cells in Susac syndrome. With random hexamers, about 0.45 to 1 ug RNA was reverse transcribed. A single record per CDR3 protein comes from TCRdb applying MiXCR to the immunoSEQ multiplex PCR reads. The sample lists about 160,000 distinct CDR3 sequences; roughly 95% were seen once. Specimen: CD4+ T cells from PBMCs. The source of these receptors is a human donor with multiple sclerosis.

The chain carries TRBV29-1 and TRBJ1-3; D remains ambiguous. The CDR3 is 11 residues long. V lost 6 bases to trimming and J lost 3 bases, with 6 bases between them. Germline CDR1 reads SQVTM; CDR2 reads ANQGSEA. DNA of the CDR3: TGCAGCGTCCGCGGTGGAAACACCATATATTTT. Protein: CSVRGGNTIYF.

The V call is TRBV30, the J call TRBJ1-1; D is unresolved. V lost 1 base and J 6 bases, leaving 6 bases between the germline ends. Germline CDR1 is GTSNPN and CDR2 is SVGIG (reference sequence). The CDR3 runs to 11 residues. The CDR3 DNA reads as TGTGCCTGGAGTGGTCTCGCTGAAGCTTTCTTT. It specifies CAWSGLAEAFF.

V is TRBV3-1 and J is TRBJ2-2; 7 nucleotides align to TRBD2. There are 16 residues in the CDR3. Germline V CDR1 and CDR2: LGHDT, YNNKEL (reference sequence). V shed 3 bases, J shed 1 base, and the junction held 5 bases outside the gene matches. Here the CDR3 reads CASSQGLAVNTGELFF. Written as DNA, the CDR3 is TGTGCCAGCAGCCAGGGGCTAGCGGTGAACACCGGGGAGCTGTTTTTT.

CDR3 in amino acids: CASSSRGSYEQYF. CDR3 DNA sequence: TGTGCCAGCAGTTCCAGGGGCTCCTACGAGCAGTACTTC. This chain uses TRBV12-3 or TRBV12-4 with TRBJ2-7; weak D call: TRBD1 (6 bases). This CDR3 contains 13 residues. V lost 4 bases to trimming and J lost 0 bases, with 7 bases between them.

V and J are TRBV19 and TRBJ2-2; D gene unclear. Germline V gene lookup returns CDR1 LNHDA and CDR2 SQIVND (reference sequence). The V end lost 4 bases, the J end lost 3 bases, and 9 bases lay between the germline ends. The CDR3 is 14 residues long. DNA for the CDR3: TGTGCCAGTAGTAGCCAGGTTTACACCGGGGAGCTGTTTTTT. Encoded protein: CASSSQVYTGELFF.

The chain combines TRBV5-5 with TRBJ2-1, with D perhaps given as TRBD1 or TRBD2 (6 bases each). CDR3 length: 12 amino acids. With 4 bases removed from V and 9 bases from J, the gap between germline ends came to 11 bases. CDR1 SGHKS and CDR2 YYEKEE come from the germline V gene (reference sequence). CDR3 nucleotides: TGTGCCAGCAGCCGGTCGGGGGCTGAGCAGTTCTTC. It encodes CASSRSGAEQFF.

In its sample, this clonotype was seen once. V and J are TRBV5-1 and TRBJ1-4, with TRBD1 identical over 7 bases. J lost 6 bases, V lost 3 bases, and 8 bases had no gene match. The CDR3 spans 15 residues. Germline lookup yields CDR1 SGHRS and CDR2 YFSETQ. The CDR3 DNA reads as TGCGCCAGCAGCTCGCAGGGGGTATCAGATGAAAAACTGTTTTTT. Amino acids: CASSSQGVSDEKLFF.

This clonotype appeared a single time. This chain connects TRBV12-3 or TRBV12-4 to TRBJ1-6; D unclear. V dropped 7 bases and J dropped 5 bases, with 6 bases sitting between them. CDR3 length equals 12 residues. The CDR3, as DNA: TGTGCCAGCAAACCCCATAATTCACCCCTCCACTTT. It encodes CASKPHNSPLHF.